This T cell receptor beta chain was documented in a study of OX40 agonist ivuxolimab in advanced cancers. V was shortened by 0 bases and J by 8 bases, with 22 bases between the two germline ends. The length of the CDR3 is 17 residues. From germline, CDR1 is LGHNT and CDR2 FRNRAP. Study-level results: Also present in some nonresponders was a low level of normalized T-cell clonal expansion.

Remarks on this clone: The antigen is undetermined.

Profiling relied on immunoSEQ multiplex PCR, and the TCRdb table lists in-frame clones only, not all of them. The sample lists about 12,000 clones, under 90% seen once, with 9.2% in the top ten. The sample was CD4+ or CD8+ T cells sorted from blood, taken in a trial of the OX40 agonist ivuxolimab. The sequence was collected from an adult with an advanced solid tumor such as melanoma, head and neck, liver or kidney cancer. The chain joins TRBV12-5 to TRBJ1-2; D gene uncertain. CDR3 region: CASGLVRSAKSRGGYTF. The CDR3 coding sequence is TGTGCTAGTGGTTTGGTCCGGAGCGCAAAGTCAAGAGGGGGCTACACCTTC.